Within the sample, the clone carrying this T cell receptor (delta chain) is medium-sized. TCRdb reapplied CATT to the RT-PCR reads. The table records about 2,800 delta-chain clones, around 3.4% of them present only once. The V gene's germline CDR1 is GEAIGNYY and CDR2 EKD. This CDR3 is 18 amino acids long. J gave up 0 bases and V 2 bases, and 11 bases lay outside the gene matches. These data come from a study of gamma-delta T cells after stem cell transplantation. The receptor comes from a human donor. It is not recorded whose cells these are; they may come from a transplant donor. The chain recombines TRDV2 with TRDJ1, with 10 bases lining up with TRDD3. The sample taken for sequencing was gamma-delta T cells. CDR3 sequence (DNA): TGTGCCTGTGACATACTGGGGGATCCGCGGGGGTACACCGATAAACTCATCTTT. Protein sequence: CACDILGDPRGYTDKLIF.